The TCR beta chain under discussion was sequenced for a study of OX40 agonist ivuxolimab in advanced cancers. General study results and limits: Dosing at 0.1 to 3.0 mg/kg was accompanied by clonal expansion of CD4+ and CD8+ blood T cells by week 6. A proportion of nonresponders additionally exhibited low normalized T-cell clonal expansion.

CDR1 is SGHTA and CDR2 is FQGTGA in the germline V gene. This CDR3 comprises 17 residues. V lost 4 bases, J lost 11 bases, and 15 bases stayed unmatched. A remark on this clone: What it binds is not known.

Measured with immunoSEQ multiplex PCR; TCRdb has only the in-frame clones, and not every one. The sample shows 96,000 or so clones, around 90% of them seen only once. The source material was CD4+ or CD8+ T cells sorted from blood, sampled in a trial of the OX40 agonist ivuxolimab. This chain joins TRBV7-3 and TRBJ2-2; 11 bases agree with TRBD2. This TCR was recovered from an adult with an advanced solid tumor such as melanoma, head and neck, liver or kidney cancer. The CDR3 region is CASSSGPLAGGGSELFF. The CDR3, as DNA: TGTGCCAGCAGCTCCGGGCCCCTAGCGGGGGGCGGCAGCGAGCTGTTTTTT.